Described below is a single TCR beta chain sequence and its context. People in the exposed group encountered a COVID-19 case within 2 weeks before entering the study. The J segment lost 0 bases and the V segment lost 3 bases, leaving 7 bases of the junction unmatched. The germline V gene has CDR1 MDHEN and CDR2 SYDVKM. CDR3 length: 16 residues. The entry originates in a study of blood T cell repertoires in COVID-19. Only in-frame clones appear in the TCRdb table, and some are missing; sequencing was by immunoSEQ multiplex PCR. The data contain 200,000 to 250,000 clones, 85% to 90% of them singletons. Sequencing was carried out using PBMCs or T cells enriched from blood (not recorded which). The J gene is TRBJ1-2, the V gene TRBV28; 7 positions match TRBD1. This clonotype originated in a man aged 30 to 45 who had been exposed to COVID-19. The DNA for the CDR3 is TGTGCCAGCAGTTTCCGATGGGACAGACCTAACTATGGCTACACCTTC. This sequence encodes CASSFRWDRPNYGYTF.